Here is one T cell receptor beta chain with its context. This entry comes from a study of T cell changes during pregnancy in multiple sclerosis. Clones were read by immunoSEQ multiplex PCR, and TCRdb kept only the in-frame ones, dropping some. The sample has about 97,000 clones; about nine tenths are singletons. The J segment lost 6 bases and the V segment lost 6 bases, leaving 2 bases of the junction unmatched. The germline V gene has CDR1 MNHNS and CDR2 SASEGT. This CDR3 comprises 11 residues. This material consisted of peripheral blood, taken in the second trimester of pregnancy. The V and J genes are TRBV6-1 and TRBJ2-7; 7 bases line up with TRBD1. The receptor comes from a female donor in good health, enrolled as a control in a pregnancy study. The CDR3, as DNA: TGTGCCAGCAGGAGGGACAGCGAGCAGTACTTC. Its translation: CASRRDSEQYF.